The TCR beta chain under discussion was sequenced for a study of OX40 agonist ivuxolimab in advanced cancers. Germline V gene sequence: CDR1 MNHEY, CDR2 SMNVEV (reference sequence). The ends lost 2 bases at V and 6 bases at J; junction bases unmatched: 7. This CDR3 contains 16 residues. Sequenced by immunoSEQ multiplex PCR; TCRdb stores in-frame clones only, minus some. The sample holds just over 20,000 clones, approximately 87% seen once. This TCR derives from an adult with an advanced solid tumor such as melanoma, head and neck, liver or kidney cancer. The specimen was CD4+ or CD8+ T cells sorted from blood, collected in a trial of the OX40 agonist ivuxolimab. The chain uses TRBV27 and TRBJ1-1, with 12 bases matching TRBD1. In DNA, the CDR3 is TGTGCCAGCAGTTTAGTCCCGGGACAGGGGGCAGCTGAAGCTTTCTTT. Encoded protein: CASSLVPGQGAAEAFF.